This TCR beta chain is from a study of blood T cell repertoires in COVID-19. For the study at large: The United States, Italy and Spain provided the acute and convalescent COVID-19 samples. Sample material is recorded as cDNA or gDNA derived from T cells, B-cell-depleted T cells, or PBMCs.

This CDR3 has 14 amino acids. Germline values: CDR1 LNHDA, CDR2 SQIVND (reference sequence). V lost 5 bases, J lost 3 bases, and 12 bases lay in between. In the authors' methods: Amplification from reference gene primers served as the basis for estimated nucleated cell counts. Sequencing used immunoSEQ multiplex PCR; TCRdb keeps in-frame clones, though not all of them. V, J and clone size reflect that table, while D and trimming were determined from the DNA. This sample has tens of thousands of clones, with 80% to 90% found just once. The receptor comes from a man between 60 and 75 years old with acute or convalescent COVID-19. The chain links TRBV19 to TRBJ2-3; D might be TRBD1 (5 bases). The sample comprised peripheral blood. In DNA, the CDR3 is TGTGCCAGTAGTGGCCCCAGGGTAACAGATACGCAGTATTTT. This translates into CASSGPRVTDTQYF.